There are many counts of the clone carrying this T cell receptor (beta chain). The antigen is unknown. The data were taken from a study of T cell repertoires in cytomegalovirus infection. The wider study: In the study, CMV epitopes included recently identified HLA-C-restricted and well-studied HLA-B-restricted ones. Study-wide results and limits: Clonotype analysis showed dominance of the ex vivo response by HLA-C-restricted CMV-specific TCR beta clonotypes. Totalled public TCR beta family frequency picked out people who carried CMV plus the relevant HLA.

TCRdb processed the reads anew with MiXCR; each CDR3 protein has one entry. The repertoire holds approximately 260,000 distinct CDR3 sequences, with roughly a fifth as singletons. From germline, CDR1 is SGHVS and CDR2 FQNEAQ. CDR3 size: 14 residues. V was shortened by 5 bases and J by 8 bases, with 13 bases between the two germline ends. The TCR sequence derives from a human donor in good health (CMV status not recorded). Some clones in this sample may be carry-over from other donors' samples. V usage is TRBV7-8 and J usage is TRBJ1-6; possible D gene TRBD1, 5 bases. The specimen comprised cultured PBMCs, sampled from culture after CMV antigen stimulation. The CDR3 region is CASSPSRGHSPLHF. The CDR3 DNA sequence: TGTGCCAGCAGCCCAAGTAGGGGACATTCACCCCTCCACTTT. The variable domain in full, with the rest retrieved from reference TRBV7-8 and TRBJ1-6, is GAGVSQSPRYKVAKRGQDVALRCDPISGHVSLFWYQQALGQGPEFLTYFQNEAQLDKSGLPSDRFFAERPEGSVSTLKIQRTQQEDSAVYLCASSPSRGHSPLHFGNGTRLTVT.